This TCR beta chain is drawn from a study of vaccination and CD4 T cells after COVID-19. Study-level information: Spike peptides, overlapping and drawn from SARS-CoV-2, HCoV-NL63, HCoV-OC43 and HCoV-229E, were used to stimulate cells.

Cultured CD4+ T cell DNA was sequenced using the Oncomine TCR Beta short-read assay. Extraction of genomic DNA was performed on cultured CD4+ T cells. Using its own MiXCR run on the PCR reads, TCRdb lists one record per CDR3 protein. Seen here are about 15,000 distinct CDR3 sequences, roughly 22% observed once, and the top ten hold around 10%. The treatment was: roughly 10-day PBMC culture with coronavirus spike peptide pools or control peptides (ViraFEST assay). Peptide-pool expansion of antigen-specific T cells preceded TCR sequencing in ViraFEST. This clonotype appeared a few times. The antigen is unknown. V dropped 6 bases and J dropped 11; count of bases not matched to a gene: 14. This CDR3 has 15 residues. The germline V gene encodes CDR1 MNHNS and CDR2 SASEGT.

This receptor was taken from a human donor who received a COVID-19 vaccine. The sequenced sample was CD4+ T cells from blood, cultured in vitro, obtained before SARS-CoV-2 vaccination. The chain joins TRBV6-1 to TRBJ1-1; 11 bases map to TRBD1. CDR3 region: CASRPTFGQGATAFF. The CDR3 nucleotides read TGTGCCAGCAGACCAACTTTTGGACAGGGGGCGACGGCTTTCTTT.